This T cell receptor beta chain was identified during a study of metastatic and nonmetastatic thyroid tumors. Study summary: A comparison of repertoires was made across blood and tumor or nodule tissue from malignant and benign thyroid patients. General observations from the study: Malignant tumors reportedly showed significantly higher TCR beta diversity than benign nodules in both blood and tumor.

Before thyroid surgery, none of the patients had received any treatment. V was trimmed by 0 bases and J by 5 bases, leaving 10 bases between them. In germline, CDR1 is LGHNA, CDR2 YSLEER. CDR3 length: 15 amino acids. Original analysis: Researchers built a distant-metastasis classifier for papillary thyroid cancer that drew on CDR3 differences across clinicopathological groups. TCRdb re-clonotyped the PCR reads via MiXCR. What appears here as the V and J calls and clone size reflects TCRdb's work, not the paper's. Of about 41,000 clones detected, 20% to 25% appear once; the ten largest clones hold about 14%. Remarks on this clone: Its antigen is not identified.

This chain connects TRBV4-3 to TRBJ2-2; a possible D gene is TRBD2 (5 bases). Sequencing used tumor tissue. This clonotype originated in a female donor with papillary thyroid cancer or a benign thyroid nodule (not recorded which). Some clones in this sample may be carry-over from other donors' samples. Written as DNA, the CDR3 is TGCGCCAGCAGCCAAGACCTTCCGGGGACCGGGGAGCTGTTTTTT. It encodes CASSQDLPGTGELFF.